The 31 T cell receptor beta chains listed next were all sequenced from one sample in a study of T cells after posttransplantation cyclophosphamide. Assay: immunoSEQ multiplex PCR; the TCRdb copy retains only in-frame clones and omits some. The sample has 30,000 to 40,000 clones, none seen only once. Specimen: PBMCs. The receptors were sampled from a man aged 50 or older in good health, CMV-negative, and a related stem cell transplant donor.

This clone came up many times. The chain joins TRBV10-3 to TRBJ2-4, with 8 positions matching TRBD2. From germline, CDR1 is ENHRY and CDR2 SYGVKD. V was clipped by 3 bases and J by 9 bases; unmatched bases: 7. The CDR3 consists of 14 residues. CDR3: CAISELAERGIQYF. In DNA, the CDR3 is TGTGCCATCAGTGAACTAGCGGAGAGAGGCATTCAGTACTTC.

This clone has a count of ten or more. The rearrangement uses TRBV5-5 and TRBJ2-2; TRBD1 agrees at 8 bases. Germline V gene sequence: CDR1 SGHKS, CDR2 YYEKEE (reference sequence). The V gene end was trimmed by 1 base and the J gene end by 4 bases; junction bases not matched to a gene: 3. This CDR3 is built from 15 residues. CDR3: CASSLSGGLTGELFF. CDR3 nucleotide sequence: TGTGCCAGCAGCTTGTCAGGGGGCCTCACCGGGGAGCTGTTTTTT.

In this sample, this clone turned up many times. The chain is built from TRBV9 and TRBJ2-7; D is uncertain. Trimming removed 0 bases from V and 2 bases from J, with 9 bases in between. CDR1 is SGDLS and CDR2 is YYNGEE in the germline V gene. The CDR3 contains 14 residues. CDR3: CASSVDGLTYEQYF. The CDR3 DNA is TGTGCCAGCAGCGTAGACGGGTTAACCTACGAGCAGTACTTC.

This clone has at least ten counts. The J gene is TRBJ1-2, the V gene TRBV21-1. TRBV21-1 is noted as a pseudogene. The CDR3 totals 14 residues. CDR3 coding DNA: TGTGCCAGCAGCAAAATGCGGGGGGCGGGTGGCTACACCTTC. This sequence encodes CASSKMRGAGGYTF.

This clone has at least ten counts. The V and J genes are TRBV4-1 and TRBJ2-1, with D tentatively TRBD2 (6 bases). The germline V gene has CDR1 MGHRA and CDR2 YSYEKL. The CDR3 is 15 amino acids. V lost 1 base to trimming and J lost 9 bases, with 16 bases between them. CDR3 loop: CASSQGGLGRTEQFF. As DNA, the CDR3 is TGCGCCAGCAGCCAAGGAGGGCTAGGGAGGACTGAGCAGTTCTTC.

This clone has ten or more counts. V gene TRBV5-6 combines with J gene TRBJ1-2, with unresolved D. The CDR3 length is 14 residues. The germline CDR1 and CDR2 sequences are SGHDT and YYEEEE. V lost 5 bases and J 0 bases, leaving 11 bases between the germline ends. The CDR3 DNA is TGTGCCAGCAGACACCGGGGAGCTAACTATGGCTACACCTTC. As protein: CASRHRGANYGYTF.

At least ten counts were recorded for this clone. The gene calls are TRBV7-9 and TRBJ2-1; D unclear. CDR1 is SEHNR and CDR2 is FQNEAQ in the germline V gene (reference sequence). With 4 bases removed from V and 4 bases from J, the gap between germline ends came to 14 bases. The CDR3 loop spans 15 amino acids. CDR3 nucleotide sequence: TGTGCCAGCAGCTCAAACACAACCTTATACAATGAGCAGTTCTTC. This encodes CASSSNTTLYNEQFF.

This clone has ten or more counts. The rearrangement joins TRBV4-2 to TRBJ1-1; possibly TRBD1 for D (6 bases). The CDR3 length is 12 residues. Germline V gives CDR1 LGHNA, CDR2 YNFKEQ. The V gene lost 3 bases and the J gene lost 11 bases, with 13 bases spanning the gap. The CDR3 reads CASSQDTGYAFF. CDR3 DNA sequence: TGTGCCAGCAGCCAGGACACAGGGTACGCTTTCTTT.

This clone was seen ten or more times. Other DNA sequences of this sample code for an identical CDR3. The rearrangement joins TRBV10-1 to TRBJ2-7, with 14 bases identical to TRBD2. V was clipped by 7 bases and J by 4 bases; unmatched bases: 12. The CDR3 has 17 residues. Per the germline V gene, CDR1 is WNHNN and CDR2 is SYGVQD (reference sequence). For the CDR3, the DNA is TGCGCCAGCACCACGGGACTAGCGGGAGAGGCGGCGTACGAGCAGTACTTC. It encodes CASTTGLAGEAAYEQYF.

This clone appeared many times. The chain carries TRBV18 and TRBJ1-1; TRBD1 matches 10 bases. This CDR3 has 16 residues. The germline V gene encodes CDR1 KGHSH and CDR2 LQKENI. V shed 4 bases, J shed 5 bases, and the junction held 10 bases outside the gene matches. The CDR3 DNA reads as TGTGCCAGCTCACAGTCGACAGGGGGCTTGGGGACTGAAGCTTTCTTT. Translated: CASSQSTGGLGTEAFF.

The sample holds many counts of this clone. The chain carries TRBV30 and TRBJ1-1; D call uncertain. CDR1 and CDR2 (germline): GTSNPN, SVGIG (reference sequence). Between the trimmed V and J ends, which lost 0 bases and 6 bases, there was a span of 14 bases. This CDR3 is built from 14 residues. The CDR3 spells CAWSVGTSGSEAFF. Here the CDR3 DNA reads TGTGCCTGGAGTGTAGGCACATCGGGTTCTGAAGCTTTCTTT.

This clone was seen ten or more times. The V and J genes are TRBV10-2 and TRBJ1-5, with D hard to call. The CDR3 length is 14 residues. Germline CDR1 WSHSY, CDR2 SAAADI. Trimming pared 3 bases from V and 7 bases from J, leaving 13 bases between. The CDR3 DNA reads TGCGCCAGCAGTGATAGGTCGGGGTACCAGCCCCAGCATTTT. It is translated as CASSDRSGYQPQHF.

This clone was recorded at least ten times. This chain uses TRBV19 with TRBJ2-1, with D unresolved. The CDR3 is 13 amino acids. V gave up 7 bases and J gave up 2 bases, with 9 bases separating them. Germline loops: CDR1 LNHDA, CDR2 SQIVND (reference sequence). The CDR3 loop is CASNPGPYNEQFF. The CDR3 nucleotides are TGTGCCAGTAACCCCGGTCCCTACAATGAGCAGTTCTTC.

This clone has a handful of counts. The chain recombines TRBV13 with TRBJ2-3, with 9 nucleotides matching TRBD2. The CDR3 is made up of 15 amino acids. Per germline, CDR1 PRHDT and CDR2 FYEKMQ (reference sequence). Losses at the gene ends were 9 bases for V and 4 bases for J; bases not matched to a gene: 11. The CDR3 DNA reads as TGTGCCAGGAGCCGCGGGGGGGCCGGGTCAGATACGCAGTATTTT. Its protein product is CARSRGGAGSDTQYF.

This clone has a count of ten or more. V and J are TRBV4-3 and TRBJ1-2; D possibly corresponds to TRBD1 (5 bases). The germline V and J ends were trimmed by 0 bases and 6 bases, with 17 bases remaining between them. The CDR3 is 16 amino acids. Germline CDR1 LGHNA, CDR2 YSLEER. CDR3 bases: TGCGCCAGCAGCCAAGATAGTATCGCAGGGCCCCATGGCTACACCTTC. It yields the protein CASSQDSIAGPHGYTF.

This clone was seen many times. V and J are TRBV5-6 and TRBJ2-1, with TRBD2 matching 7 bases. This CDR3 is 15 amino acids long. The ends lost 4 bases at V and 0 bases at J; junction bases unmatched: 4. Germline values: CDR1 SGHDT, CDR2 YYEEEE. Written as DNA, the CDR3 is TGTGCCAGCAGCCCCGGGACTACCTCCTACAATGAGCAGTTCTTC. This gives the protein CASSPGTTSYNEQFF.

This clone has ten or more counts. The rearrangement links TRBV19 to TRBJ2-1, with 8 positions matching TRBD2. With 3 bases clipped from V and 7 bases from J, the junction kept 8 bases outside the gene matches. The CDR3 loop spans 15 amino acids. Germline-derived CDR1 and CDR2 are LNHDA and SQIVND (reference sequence). The CDR3 is CASSIFGGAWNEQFF. CDR3 DNA: TGTGCCAGTAGTATTTTCGGGGGGGCTTGGAATGAGCAGTTCTTC.

The table lists this clone with many counts. The rearrangement uses TRBV11-2 and TRBJ1-2; D remains ambiguous. Between the trimmed V and J ends, which lost 2 bases and 10 bases, there was a span of 14 bases. The CDR3 sequence is 13 residues long. CDR1 is SGHAT and CDR2 is FQNNGV in the germline V gene. The CDR3 loop reads CASSLRPSVTYTF. DNA for the CDR3: TGTGCCAGCAGCTTACGGCCAAGCGTAACCTACACCTTC.

This clone was seen at least ten times. The chain links TRBV10-2 to TRBJ2-3, with 7 nucleotides matching TRBD2. There are 14 residues in the CDR3. V was pared by 5 bases and J by 1 base, with 3 bases of the junction left unmatched. Germline V gene lookup returns CDR1 WSHSY and CDR2 SAAADI. The CDR3 is CASSFSGRTDTQYF. Here the CDR3 DNA reads TGCGCCAGCAGTTTTAGCGGGCGCACAGATACGCAGTATTTT.

This rearrangement joins TRBV9 to TRBJ2-5, with TRBD2 matching over 11 bases. Trimming cost V 3 bases and J 4 bases; bases outside gene matches: 5. CDR1 is SGDLS, CDR2 YYNGEE, per germline. The CDR3 is 15 amino acids. Written as DNA, the CDR3 is TGTGCCAGCAGCGAGGTAGCGGGGGGGCCAGAGACCCAGTACTTC. Translated, it gives CASSEVAGGPETQYF. Drawing the rest from reference TRBV9 and TRBJ2-5, the complete variable domain is DSGVTQTPKHLITATGQRVTLRCSPRSGDLSVYWYQQSLDQGLQFLIQYYNGEERAKGNILERFSAQQFPDLHSELNLSSLELGDSALYFCASSEVAGGPETQYFGPGTRLLVL.

In this sample, this clone turned up a few times. The chain is built from TRBV18 and TRBJ1-2; perhaps TRBD1 as D (6 bases). Germline V gene data show CDR1 as KGHSH and CDR2 as LQKENI. CDR3 length: 14 residues. V lost 2 bases and J lost 1, with 8 bases in between. The CDR3 bases are TGTGCCAGCTCACCAAACAGGGTTAACTATGGCTACACCTTC. It specifies CASSPNRVNYGYTF. Full variable domain (missing parts from reference TRBV18 and TRBJ1-2): NAGVMQNPRHLVRRRGQEARLRCSPMKGHSHVYWYRQLPEEGLKFMVYLQKENIIDESGMPKERFSAEFPKEGPSILRIQQVVRGDSAAYFCASSPNRVNYGYTFGSGTRLTVV.

Ten or more counts support this clone. The chain carries TRBV29-1 and TRBJ1-3; D not resolved. Germline CDR1 and CDR2: SQVTM and ANQGSEA. Trimming cost V 0 bases and J 0 bases, with 12 bases left between them. The CDR3 runs 16 residues. Written as DNA, the CDR3 is TGCAGCGTTGAAGATCCCGGAGTTAGCTCTGGAAACACCATATATTTT. Its protein product is CSVEDPGVSSGNTIYF.

There are many counts of this clone. The J gene is TRBJ2-2, the V gene TRBV10-1, with TRBD2 matching over 8 bases. With V trimmed by 3 bases and J by 6 bases, 3 bases remained unmatched. The germline V gene has CDR1 WNHNN and CDR2 SYGVQD (reference sequence). The CDR3 is 14 amino acids. CDR3 nucleotide sequence: TGCGCCAGCAGTGATCCAGCGGGAGCCGGGGAGCTGTTTTTT. It translates to CASSDPAGAGELFF.

This clone was seen ten or more times. The V call is TRBV28, the J call TRBJ1-5; 10 bases fit TRBD1. The V and J ends lost 5 bases and 7 bases, in that order; junction bases with no gene match: 5. CDR3 length equals 14 residues. Germline V gene data show CDR1 as MDHEN and CDR2 as SYDVKM. CDR3 nucleotide sequence: TGTGCCAGCAGTCCGGGACAGGGGAGGCAGCCCCAGCATTTT. Its translation is CASSPGQGRQPQHF.

This clone was found many times. The chain uses TRBV7-8 and TRBJ1-1, with 8 bases matching TRBD1. With 6 bases clipped from V and 5 bases from J, the junction kept 14 bases outside the gene matches. Germline CDR1 and CDR2: SGHVS and FQNEAQ. This CDR3 is built from 16 residues. The CDR3 nucleotides read TGTGCCAGCAGGGGGACAGGAAGTGTATATGGAACTGAAGCTTTCTTT. This codes for CASRGTGSVYGTEAFF.

This clone was seen at least ten times. The rearrangement uses TRBV6-6 and TRBJ2-6; 8 bases line up with TRBD1. The germline V gene encodes CDR1 MNHNY and CDR2 SVGAGI (reference sequence). Trimming took 7 bases from V and 4 from J; bases not matched to a gene: 6. The CDR3 is 15 amino acids. CDR3: CASIQGAQGANVLTF. The CDR3 DNA is TGTGCCAGCATCCAGGGGGCGCAGGGGGCCAACGTCCTGACTTTC.

This clone was detected many times. This chain links TRBV4-1 with TRBJ1-2; D is undetermined. Germline lookup yields CDR1 MGHRA and CDR2 YSYEKL. With 4 bases removed from V and 0 bases from J, the gap between germline ends came to 6 bases. CDR3 length equals 13 residues. The CDR3 region is CASSPGTNYGYTF. The CDR3 region has the DNA TGCGCCAGCAGCCCCGGGACTAACTATGGCTACACCTTC.

In this sample, this clone turned up many times. The chain carries TRBV7-8 and TRBJ2-1; 9 bases are shared with TRBD2. Germline trimming cut 5 bases from V and 7 bases from J; bases unmatched to any gene: 9. Germline V gene data show CDR1 as SGHVS and CDR2 as FQNEAQ. This CDR3 spans 15 amino acids. CDR3 protein: CASSPRTLAGNEQFF. The CDR3 coding sequence is TGTGCCAGCAGCCCTAGAACCCTAGCGGGAAATGAGCAGTTCTTC.

Many counts were recorded for this clone. The genes are TRBV9 and TRBJ1-4; D ambiguous. V lost 0 bases, J lost 7 bases, and 10 bases lay in between. The germline V gene has CDR1 SGDLS and CDR2 YYNGEE. The CDR3 has 14 amino acids. CDR3 residues: CASSVVERVEKLFF. CDR3 in DNA: TGTGCCAGCAGCGTAGTAGAACGCGTTGAAAAACTGTTTTTT.

This clone has only a few counts. The sample contains more than one DNA sequence encoding this CDR3. The CDR3 reads CASSLDRGIEKLFF. CDR3 bases: TGTGCCAGCAGCTTGGACAGGGGAATTGAAAAACTGTTTTTT. This chain uses TRBV7-9 with TRBJ1-4; 9 bases fit TRBD1. This CDR3 contains 14 residues. Germline lookup yields CDR1 SEHNR and CDR2 FQNEAQ (reference sequence). Trimming at V came to 3 bases and at J to 7 bases, leaving 3 bases not matched to a gene.

This clone was counted at least ten times. V and J are TRBV19 and TRBJ1-4; maybe TRBD1 (5 bases). The germline V gene encodes CDR1 LNHDA and CDR2 SQIVND (reference sequence). V was trimmed by 4 bases and J by 0 bases, leaving 15 bases between them. The CDR3 sequence is 17 residues long. The CDR3 loop reads CASSKPPTEPTNEKLFF. The CDR3 DNA reads as TGTGCCAGTAGTAAACCACCGACAGAACCAACTAATGAAAAACTGTTTTTT.